A selection of T cell receptor beta chains follows, all from one sample in a study of control samples from healthy donors and cancer patients. Sequencing was performed with immunoSEQ multiplex PCR; in TCRdb, only in-frame clones are kept and a portion is missing. The data contain fewer than 500,000 clones, 90% of them seen just once; the ten biggest clones take up 5.5% to 8%. The specimen sequenced was PBMCs. The receptors here all came from a man in his forties with head and neck cancer. The conserved cysteine and the conserved F or W are not part of the CDR3 here. The order of the fields is J gene, V gene, CDR3 protein.

>TRBJ2-7|TRBV7-9
ASSGPSPTYEQY
>TRBJ1-5|TRBV19
ASSIWGWATGGNQPQH
>TRBJ1-1|TRBV6-6
ASSYDLGGPEAF
>TRBJ2-7|TRBV5-1
ASRRTGTSGAYEQY
>TRBJ2-1|TRBV29-1
SVGGSFTYNEQF
>TRBJ2-3|TRBV19
ASSPGTSYSPDTQY
>TRBJ1-2|TRBV14
ASSSMSQGPNYGYT
>TRBJ1-1|TRBV19
ASSSVPTEAF
>TRBJ2-5|TRBV7-9
ASSLDRGLEAQY
>TRBJ2-3|TRBV2
ASRAGTSADTQY
>TRBJ2-7|TRBV19
ASRPPGQLAYEQY
>TRBJ2-1|TRBV27
ASRRGGIYNEQF
>TRBJ2-7|TRBV6-6
ASSYSRYEQY
>TRBJ1-1|TRBV11-3
ASSWGVNTEAF
>TRBJ2-2|TRBV7-2
ASSPFAGGNTGELF
>TRBJ1-2|TRBV30
AWRGGAGYT
>TRBJ2-1|TRBV7-2
ASRASGSGLGEQF
>TRBJ2-1|TRBV5-1
ASSFVQGASNEQF
>TRBJ1-4|TRBV5-1
ASSLGALEKLF
>TRBJ2-5|TRBV12-3/TRBV12-4
ASSFNWVETQY
>TRBJ2-1|TRBV28
ASSSSAPLGGGIWGEQF
>TRBJ1-6|TRBV30
AWSLGGNSPLH
>TRBJ1-4|TRBV27
ASSPSPWRREKLF